Detailed here is one TCR beta chain. Antigen specificity is unknown. This record belongs to a study of T cell clonotyping in hematopoietic cell transplantation. Across the whole study: Recipients' pretransplant samples followed cytoreduction. Overall study findings and caveats: Recipient TCR diversity dropped after transplant; expanded clonotypes rose from day 30 to 180. Without cell sorting, CD4 versus CD8 contributions remain unresolved.

The protocol was immunoSEQ multiplex PCR, while the TCRdb copy is restricted to in-frame clones and leaves out a portion. The table records 15,000 to 20,000 clones, 60% to 80% of them present only once. The sample's time point: recipient sample about 28 days before transplant, after cytoreduction. Recipients were bled about 28 days pretransplant and at posttransplant days 30, 100, 180. V dropped 2 bases and J dropped 8; count of bases not matched to a gene: 16. This CDR3 has 18 amino acids. Germline V lookup: CDR1 SGHTA, CDR2 FQGNSA. The chain links TRBV7-2 to TRBJ2-1, with 9 bases identical to TRBD2. The material sequenced was peripheral blood mononuclear cells, taken before stem cell transplant. The sequence was obtained from a man aged 55-75 years with acute myeloid leukemia. Some clones in this sample may be carry-over from other donors' samples. This CDR3 is CASSLLSGGSPWGHEQFF. The CDR3 coding sequence is TGTGCCAGCAGCTTATTAAGCGGGGGGTCTCCCTGGGGGCATGAGCAGTTCTTC.